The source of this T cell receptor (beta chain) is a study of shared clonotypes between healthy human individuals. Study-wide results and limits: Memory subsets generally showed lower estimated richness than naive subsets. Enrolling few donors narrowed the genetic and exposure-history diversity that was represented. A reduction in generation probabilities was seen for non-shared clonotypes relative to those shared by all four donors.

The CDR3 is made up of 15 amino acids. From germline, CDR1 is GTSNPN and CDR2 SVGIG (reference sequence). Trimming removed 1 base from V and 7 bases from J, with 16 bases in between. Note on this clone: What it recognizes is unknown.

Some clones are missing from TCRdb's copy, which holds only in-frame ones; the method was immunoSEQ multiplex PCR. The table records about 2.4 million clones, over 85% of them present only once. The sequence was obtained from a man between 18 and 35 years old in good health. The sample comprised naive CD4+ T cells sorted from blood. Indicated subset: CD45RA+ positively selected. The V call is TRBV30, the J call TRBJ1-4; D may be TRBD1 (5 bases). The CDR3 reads CAWSGVGALSEKLFF. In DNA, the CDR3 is TGTGCCTGGAGTGGGGTCGGGGCCCTCTCTGAAAAACTGTTTTTT.